This is a list of T cell receptor beta chains from one sample in a study of T cells in Graves' hyperthyroidism and ophthalmopathy. TCRdb reprocessed the multiplex PCR reads via MiXCR and lists one record per CDR3 protein. Among about 560,000 distinct CDR3 sequences, around 17% were seen once, and the ten largest hold approximately 20%. What was sequenced was blood. Receptors were obtained from a woman aged 18-29 years with Graves' hyperthyroidism. The CDR3 runs from the conserved cysteine through the conserved F or W. Expanded clones are given a class, and other clones once, few, many or no size at all.

j_gene | abundance | v_gene | CDR3aa
TRBJ2-2 | NA | TRBV6-2/TRBV6-3 | CASSSSGTGGGELFF
TRBJ1-6 | few | TRBV6-5 | CASSYSKGPNSPLHF
TRBJ2-5 | many | TRBV20-1 | CSATIGSAETQYF
TRBJ2-7 | NA | TRBV6-1 | CASSGGTSGSYEQYF
TRBJ2-3 | many | TRBV5-1 | CASSLTGGDDTQYF
TRBJ2-7 | NA | TRBV5-6 | CASSLGISSRAYEQYF
TRBJ1-5 | NA | TRBV5-1 | CASSVQGDSNQPQHF
TRBJ2-5 | many | TRBV15 | CATSRAPWGETQYF
TRBJ1-2 | many | TRBV5-6 | CASSLPGQGRYGYTF
TRBJ2-7 | few | TRBV28 | CAGTGWSYEQYF
TRBJ2-5 | few | TRBV5-4 | CASSLETLGTQYF
TRBJ2-7 | many | TRBV20-1 | CSANGDTYEQYF
TRBJ2-2 | few | TRBV5-1 | CASSLALAAANTGELFF
TRBJ2-7 | many | TRBV20-1 | CSARDQGRHYEQYF
TRBJ1-2 | few | TRBV28 | CASSLGPNPYGYTF
TRBJ1-1 | many | TRBV18 | CASSPRPDMNTEAFF
TRBJ1-2 | many | TRBV28 | CASSQTTAQASGYTF
TRBJ2-7 | many | TRBV20-1 | CSASRGHSYEQYF
TRBJ1-3 | NA | TRBV12-3/TRBV12-4 | CASSFLALDSGNTMYF